This T cell receptor (beta chain) comes out of a study of beta chain features in type 1 diabetes. Expressed TCRB transcripts were sequenced because the entire RNA isolate underwent reverse transcription. This table comes from immunoSEQ multiplex PCR, and its TCRdb copy is limited to in-frame clones, with some not included. The sample shows about 360,000 clones, 10% to 15% of them seen only once. V was trimmed by 2 bases and J by 0 bases, leaving 10 bases between them. The germline V gene encodes CDR1 MNHEY and CDR2 SVGAGI. CDR3 length: 15 residues. The chain combines TRBV6-5 with TRBJ2-5; no clear D. The sequence came from a young man in good health. The sequencing input was naive CD4+ T cells from blood. CDR3 loop: CASSYGGTYQETQYF. The CDR3 nucleotides are TGTGCCAGCAGTTACGGCGGAACGTACCAAGAGACCCAGTACTTC.